Listed below are T cell receptor beta chains from one sample, sequenced in a study of technical replicates of blood from several donors. Clones were sequenced by immunoSEQ multiplex PCR, and TCRdb holds only the in-frame ones, with some missing. The sample lists 91,000 or so clones; around 96% were seen once. Material for sequencing was T cells isolated from PBMCs. The source of these receptors is a human donor in good health. Each CDR3 is given with its conserved first and last residue. The D gene is left open where the match is weak. Part of the rows lack a size; the others show once, few, many or a class for expanded clones.

CASSQARTGFYGYTF	TGCGCCAGCAGCCAAGCCAGGACAGGCTTCTATGGCTACACCTTC	TRBJ1-2	TRBV4-1	TRBD1	-
CATSYGNEQFF	TGTGCCACATCATACGGTAATGAGCAGTTCTTC	TRBJ2-1	TRBV6-5	-	-
CASSSLLGLGGNEQFF	TGTGCCAGCAGTTCCTTATTGGGACTAGGCGGGAATGAGCAGTTCTTC	TRBJ2-1	TRBV6-5	TRBD2	-
CASKTGSGANVLTF	TGTGCCAGTAAAACGGGATCTGGGGCCAACGTCCTGACTTTC	TRBJ2-6	TRBV19	-	-
CASSFSAAGNTIYF	TGTGCCAGCAGCTTTTCCGCGGCTGGAAACACCATATATTTT	TRBJ1-3	TRBV11-3	-	once
CASSFRVSSYEQYF	TGTGCCAGCAGTTTCAGGGTTAGCTCCTACGAGCAGTACTTC	TRBJ2-7	TRBV28	-	-
CAWSVSGTLGAFF	TGTGCCTGGAGTGTAAGCGGGACACTTGGAGCTTTCTTT	TRBJ1-1	TRBV30	-	few
CASSEGTSGRISEQFF	TGTGCCAGCAGTGAGGGGACTAGCGGGAGGATTAGTGAGCAGTTCTTC	TRBJ2-1	TRBV6-4	TRBD2	-
CASSPFAGGEETQYF	TGTGCCAGCTCACCGTTTGCGGGTGGCGAGGAGACCCAGTACTTC	TRBJ2-5	TRBV18	-	-
CASSAAGTGGVDTQYF	TGTGCCAGCAGTGCGGCCGGGACAGGGGGCGTAGATACGCAGTATTTT	TRBJ2-3	TRBV28	TRBD1	-
CATREREGTDTQYF	TGTGCCACAAGAGAGCGGGAGGGAACAGATACGCAGTATTTT	TRBJ2-3	TRBV2	TRBD2	-
CASSLSSGVYNEQFF	TGTGCCAGCAGCTTATCTAGCGGAGTCTACAATGAGCAGTTCTTC	TRBJ2-1	TRBV11-2	TRBD2	-
CASSPLPATNEKLFF	TGTGCCAGCTCACCACTTCCTGCAACTAATGAAAAACTGTTTTTT	TRBJ1-4	TRBV18	-	-
CSVEGEIGGERSYNEQFF	TGCAGCGTTGAAGGGGAAATCGGCGGGGAAAGGTCCTACAATGAGCAGTTCTTC	TRBJ2-1	TRBV29-1	-	-
CASSPTQAGGADTQYF	TGTGCCAGCAGCCCCACGCAAGCGGGGGGGGCAGATACGCAGTATTTT	TRBJ2-3	TRBV9	TRBD2	-
CASSAGTPGVEQYF	TGCGCCAGCAGCGCCGGGACTCCGGGAGTTGAGCAGTACTTC	TRBJ2-7	TRBV5-1	-	-
CATSSGSYTDTQYF	TGTGCCACCTCTAGCGGGAGTTACACAGATACGCAGTATTTT	TRBJ2-3	TRBV28	TRBD2	-
CAWSLPTSQVFHYGYTF	TGTGCCTGGAGTCTACCTACCAGCCAGGTTTTCCACTATGGCTACACCTTC	TRBJ1-2	TRBV30	-	-
CASSLNLGAYEQYF	TGTGCCAGCAGCTTAAATCTGGGGGCTTACGAGCAGTACTTC	TRBJ2-7	TRBV7-6	-	-
CASSSLVHEQYF	TGTGCCAGCAGTTCACTAGTTCACGAGCAGTACTTC	TRBJ2-7	TRBV28	-	-
CASTSQGLDTQYF	TGTGCCAGCACTTCCCAGGGGCTGGATACGCAGTATTTT	TRBJ2-3	TRBV27	-	-
CARSLEGLPCTDTQYF	TGTGCCAGAAGCTTGGAAGGACTACCTTGCACAGATACGCAGTATTTT	TRBJ2-3	TRBV5-3	-	-
CASSLLTETSTDTQYF	TGTGCCAGCAGCCTACTGACAGAGACCAGCACAGATACGCAGTATTTT	TRBJ2-3	TRBV5-5	-	-
CASSLGTGGYGEQYF	TGTGCCAGCAGCTTGGGTACAGGGGGTTATGGCGAGCAGTACTTC	TRBJ2-7	TRBV5-4	TRBD1	-
CASGEGIDSNQPQHF	TGTGCCAGCGGAGAGGGAATTGATAGCAATCAGCCCCAGCATTTT	TRBJ1-5	TRBV2	-	-
CASSLLTGTSGNTIYF	TGTGCCAGCAGCTTACTAACAGGGACCTCTGGAAACACCATATATTTT	TRBJ1-3	TRBV5-6	-	-
CASSLVSVRAREQYF	TGTGCCAGCAGCTTAGTGAGTGTTCGAGCACGCGAGCAGTACTTC	TRBJ2-7	TRBV13	-	-
CASSLVASGRAYEQYF	TGTGCCAGCAGCTTAGTTGCGAGCGGGAGGGCCTACGAGCAGTACTTC	TRBJ2-7	TRBV7-2	TRBD2	-
CATSREGVLEGYTF	TGTGCCACCAGCAGAGAAGGGGTGCTGGAAGGCTACACCTTC	TRBJ1-2	TRBV15	-	-
CAISESPGNYGYTF	TGTGCCATCAGTGAGTCTCCGGGGAACTATGGCTACACCTTC	TRBJ1-2	TRBV10-3	-	-
CAWSVVRQSYEQYF	TGTGCCTGGAGTGTTGTTAGACAGTCCTACGAGCAGTACTTC	TRBJ2-7	TRBV30	-	once
CASSIQGTSGRLQETQYF	TGTGCCAGTAGTATTCAGGGGACTAGCGGGAGGCTCCAAGAGACCCAGTACTTC	TRBJ2-5	TRBV19	TRBD2	-
CASSLDGISSYNEQFF	TGTGCCAGCAGCTTAGATGGTATTAGCTCCTACAATGAGCAGTTCTTC	TRBJ2-1	TRBV7-7	-	-
CASSFAYRDRGPSDTQYF	TGTGCCAGCAGCTTCGCCTACCGGGACAGGGGGCCGTCAGATACGCAGTATTTT	TRBJ2-3	TRBV5-8	TRBD1	once
CASSLGREVLSEQYF	TGTGCCAGCAGTTTAGGGCGGGAGGTCCTGTCCGAGCAGTACTTC	TRBJ2-7	TRBV28	TRBD2	-
CASSSTWFGEDEQFF	TGTGCCAGCAGCTCGACTTGGTTCGGGGAAGATGAGCAGTTCTTC	TRBJ2-1	TRBV11-1	-	-
CASSPRTSGLDTQYF	TGTGCCAGCTCACCCCGGACTAGCGGATTAGATACGCAGTATTTT	TRBJ2-3	TRBV18	TRBD2	-
CSALSGGADEQYF	TGCAGCGCCCTATCAGGGGGCGCGGACGAGCAGTACTTC	TRBJ2-7	TRBV29-1	TRBD1	-
CASSFLIAGGPADTQYF	TGTGCCAGCAGCTTCCTCATAGCGGGAGGGCCTGCAGATACGCAGTATTTT	TRBJ2-3	TRBV11-2	TRBD2	-
CASRTSSGSQETQYF	TGTGCCAGCAGGACCTCTAGCGGGAGTCAGGAGACCCAGTACTTC	TRBJ2-5	TRBV2	TRBD2	-
CASSNLPGGEQYF	TGTGCCAGCAGCAACTTACCGGGAGGAGAGCAGTACTTC	TRBJ2-7	TRBV5-4	TRBD2	-
CAISDPGLGETQYF	TGTGCCATCTCAGATCCAGGGTTGGGGGAGACCCAGTACTTC	TRBJ2-5	TRBV10-3	-	-
CASSITGAEQYF	TGTGCCAGCAGCATCACAGGGGCCGAGCAGTACTTC	TRBJ2-7	TRBV7-8	TRBD1	-
CASKNRILTNEKLFF	TGTGCCAGTAAAAACAGAATACTAACTAATGAAAAACTGTTTTTT	TRBJ1-4	TRBV19	-	-
CASGRVTQPQHF	TGTGCCAGCGGGCGGGTGACTCAGCCCCAGCATTTT	TRBJ1-5	TRBV28	-	once
CASSVDGSSTDTQYF	TGTGCCAGCAGCGTAGACGGGAGCAGCACAGATACGCAGTATTTT	TRBJ2-3	TRBV9	-	-
CAFDLLGGRDTIYF	TGTGCCTTCGATTTACTGGGCGGGAGAGACACCATATATTTT	TRBJ1-3	TRBV30	-	-
CASSREGSGNQPQHF	TGTGCCAGTAGTAGAGAGGGCTCGGGCAATCAGCCCCAGCATTTT	TRBJ1-5	TRBV19	-	-
CASSQGLAGGPHEQYF	TGTGCTAGTAGTCAGGGACTAGCGGGAGGGCCGCACGAGCAGTACTTC	TRBJ2-7	TRBV12-5	TRBD2	-
CASSYGRGSYEQYF	TGTGCCAGCAGTTACGGCAGGGGATCCTACGAGCAGTACTTC	TRBJ2-7	TRBV6-5	-	-
CAWSVHRVVTEAFF	TGTGCCTGGAGTGTACACAGGGTGGTTACTGAAGCTTTCTTT	TRBJ1-1	TRBV30	-	-
CASSHPLNEQFF	TGCGCCAGCAGCCACCCGTTAAATGAGCAGTTCTTC	TRBJ2-1	TRBV4-1	-	-
CASSLSVNTDTQYF	TGTGCCAGCAGCTTGTCGGTCAACACAGATACGCAGTATTTT	TRBJ2-3	TRBV5-4	-	-
CASSPMEGYYGYTF	TGTGCCAGCTCACCAATGGAGGGATACTATGGCTACACCTTC	TRBJ1-2	TRBV18	-	-
CASSPLVGLAGDTQYF	TGTGCCAGCAGCCCGCTAGTGGGACTAGCTGGAGATACGCAGTATTTT	TRBJ2-3	TRBV9	TRBD2	-
CATSRGALFYNEQFF	TGTGCCACCAGCAGAGGAGCTCTTTTCTACAATGAGCAGTTCTTC	TRBJ2-1	TRBV15	-	-
CASSLTGTGTLLQPQHF	TGTGCCAGCAGCTTAACGGGTACCGGGACATTACTTCAGCCCCAGCATTTT	TRBJ1-5	TRBV7-2	-	-
CASSVVSGGTEQFF	TGTGCCAGCAGCGTAGTGTCAGGGGGTACTGAGCAGTTCTTC	TRBJ2-1	TRBV9	TRBD1	once